A single T cell receptor (beta chain) is shown here with its context. Its antigen is currently not known. No base qualities exist here, and no much larger clone lies one base off it. This record belongs to a study of T cell responses to AZD1222 COVID-19 vaccine (dated by TCRdb to the early 2020s). Some background on the complete study: A total of about 230 trial participants underwent TCR sequencing, of whom nearly 210 received two doses of AZD1222 and some 26 received two doses of the MenACWY control vaccine. Enrollment into the trials was organized by age into subgroups of 18-55, 56-69 and 70-plus years, and those subgroups contained approximately 150, 30 and 60 TCR-sequenced participants, respectively.

The CDR3 regions of human TCRbeta chains were analyzed by immunosequencing. The paper's processing steps were these. Repertoire TCRs were matched against a reference library of SARS-CoV-2-specific TCRs generated with the MIRA antigen-specificity platform. Breadth was defined as the fraction of unique TCRs that were SARS-CoV-2-associated. Depth was defined as the fraction of total T cells that were SARS-CoV-2-associated. Using the MIRA data, every spike-specific TCR was mapped to the spike region that the TCR reacted to and assigned to either a CD4 or a CD8 class. Log10-transformed breadth and depth values were compared by one-way ANOVA with Sidak's multiple comparisons tests. TCRdb mirrors the immuneACCESS table, restricted to in-frame sequences. Some clones are absent from its copies; in checked studies, under half trace to an unresolved V gene, and the reason for the others is unknown. V and J calls and clone size follow that table, whereas D and trimming were derived from the DNA. The sample table records roughly 100,000 clones; 89% of these occur just once. The ten largest clones capture 44% of the sample.

What the study reported, not specific to this receptor: After two AZD1222 doses, both the breadth and the depth of spike-specific TCRs were significantly higher than at day 0 and than in MenACWY recipients. Reportedly, close to half of the unique spike-specific TCRs recognized epitopes lying outside the regions that are mutated in the B.1.351 and B.1.1.7 variants. Because no day 14 peak-response samples were available, repertoires were characterized only after the peak T cell response. Participants were mostly white British and included more females than males, and it was suggested by the authors that clonal diversity may have been underestimated. Vaccine-associated CD4 TCRs spanned the whole spike protein, with dominant responses in regions 160-218 and 743-854. In the small 56-69-year group, the increase in depth fell short of significance, most likely because of low power. Conclusions about previously exposed vaccinees are limited, since just 6 or 7 AZD1222 recipients were seropositive for SARS-CoV-2 at baseline.

The intended sense of this specimen's time point label: about 28 days (+/-7) after the second vaccine dose. Because spike-specific TCR depth and breadth did not differ between the two schedules, AZD1222 recipients who got a second dose at roughly 4 weeks were pooled with those who got a second dose at roughly 12 weeks. The vaccinee samples were drawn from two UK trials, COV001 and COV002, one of which was a single-blind randomized controlled phase 2/3 trial testing AZD1222 (ChAdOx1 nCoV-19) in healthy adults. For TCRbeta chain sequencing, PBMC samples were collected from trial participants at day 0 and at day 28 after the second dose. The sequence was obtained from an adult who received the AZD1222 COVID-19 vaccine. The sequenced sample was peripheral blood, obtained 28 days after the second AZD1222 dose.

The nucleotide sequence is TGTGCCAGCAGCTTGCAGCTAGCGGGAGGGATGGATACGCAGTATTTT. Translated, it reads CASSLQLAGGMDTQYF. The rearranged chain carries TRBV5-6 and TRBJ2-3; TRBD2 matches 12 bases in the middle. From the germline V gene, CDR1 is SGHDT and CDR2 is YYEEEE. From the cysteine through the phenylalanine, the CDR3 covers 16 amino acids. Only the CDR3 region is kept as DNA, spanning 48 bases read in frame from base 1. Clipping removes 1 base from V and 6 bases from J, with 6 as the unmatched junction base count.